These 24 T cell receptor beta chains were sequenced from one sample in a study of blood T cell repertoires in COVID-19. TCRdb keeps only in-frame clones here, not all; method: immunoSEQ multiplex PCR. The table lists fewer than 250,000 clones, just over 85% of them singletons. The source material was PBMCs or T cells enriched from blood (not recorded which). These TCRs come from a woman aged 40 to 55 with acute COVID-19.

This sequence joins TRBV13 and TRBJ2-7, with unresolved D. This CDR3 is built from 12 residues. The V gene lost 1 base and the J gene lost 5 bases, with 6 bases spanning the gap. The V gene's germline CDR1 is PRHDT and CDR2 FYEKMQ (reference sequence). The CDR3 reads CASSLARNEQYF. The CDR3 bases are TGTGCCAGCAGCTTAGCGCGGAACGAGCAGTACTTC.

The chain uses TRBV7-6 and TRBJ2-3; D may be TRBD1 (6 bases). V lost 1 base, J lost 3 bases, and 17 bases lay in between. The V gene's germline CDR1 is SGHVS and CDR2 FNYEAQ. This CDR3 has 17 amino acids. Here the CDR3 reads CASSLVPYAQGTDTQYF. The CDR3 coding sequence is TGTGCCAGCAGCTTAGTTCCCTATGCGCAGGGGACAGATACGCAGTATTTT.

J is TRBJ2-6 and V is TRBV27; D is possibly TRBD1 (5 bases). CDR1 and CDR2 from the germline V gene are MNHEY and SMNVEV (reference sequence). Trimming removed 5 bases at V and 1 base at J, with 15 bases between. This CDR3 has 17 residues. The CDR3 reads CASSLSPQGSGANVLTF. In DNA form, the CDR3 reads TGTGCCAGCAGTCTCTCCCCCCAGGGATCTGGGGCCAACGTCCTGACTTTC.

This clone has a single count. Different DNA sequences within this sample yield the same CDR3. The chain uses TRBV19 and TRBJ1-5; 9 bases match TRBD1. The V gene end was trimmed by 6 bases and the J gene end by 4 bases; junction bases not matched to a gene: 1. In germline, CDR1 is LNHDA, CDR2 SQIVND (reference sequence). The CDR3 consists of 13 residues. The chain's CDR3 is CASRDRGNQPQHF. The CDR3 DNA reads TGTGCCAGTAGGGACAGGGGTAATCAGCCCCAGCATTTT.

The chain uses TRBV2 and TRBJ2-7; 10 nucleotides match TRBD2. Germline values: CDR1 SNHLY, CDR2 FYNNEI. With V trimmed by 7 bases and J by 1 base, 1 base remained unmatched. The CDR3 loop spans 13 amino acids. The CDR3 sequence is CASKRGGSYEQYF. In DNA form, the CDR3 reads TGTGCCAGCAAGCGGGGGGGGTCCTACGAGCAGTACTTC.

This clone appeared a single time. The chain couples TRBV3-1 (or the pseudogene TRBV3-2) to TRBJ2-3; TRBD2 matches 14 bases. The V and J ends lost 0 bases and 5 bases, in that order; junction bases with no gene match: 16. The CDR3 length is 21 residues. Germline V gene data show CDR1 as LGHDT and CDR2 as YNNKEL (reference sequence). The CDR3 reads CASSQEGLAGELLTLEDTQYF. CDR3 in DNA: TGTGCCAGCAGCCAAGAGGGACTAGCGGGGGAGCTCCTCACCCTAGAAGATACGCAGTATTTT.

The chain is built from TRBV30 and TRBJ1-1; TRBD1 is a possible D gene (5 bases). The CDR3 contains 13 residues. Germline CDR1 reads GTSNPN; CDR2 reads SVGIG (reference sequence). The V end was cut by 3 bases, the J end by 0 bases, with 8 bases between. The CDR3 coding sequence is TGTGCCTGGAGGGGGCATATGAACACTGAAGCTTTCTTT. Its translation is CAWRGHMNTEAFF.

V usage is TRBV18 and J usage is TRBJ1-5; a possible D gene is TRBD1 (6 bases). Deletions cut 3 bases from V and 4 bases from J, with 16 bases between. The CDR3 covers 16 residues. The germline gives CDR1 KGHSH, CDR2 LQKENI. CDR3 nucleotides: TGTGCCAGCTCACCTTACGAGGCAGGGGTGAATCAGCCCCAGCATTTT. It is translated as CASSPYEAGVNQPQHF.

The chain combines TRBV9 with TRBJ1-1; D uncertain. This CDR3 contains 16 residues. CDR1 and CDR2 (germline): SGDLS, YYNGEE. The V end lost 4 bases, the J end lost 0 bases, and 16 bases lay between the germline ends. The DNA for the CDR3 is TGTGCCAGCAGCCCCCAAGTGGGAGACATGAACACTGAAGCTTTCTTT. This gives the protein CASSPQVGDMNTEAFF.

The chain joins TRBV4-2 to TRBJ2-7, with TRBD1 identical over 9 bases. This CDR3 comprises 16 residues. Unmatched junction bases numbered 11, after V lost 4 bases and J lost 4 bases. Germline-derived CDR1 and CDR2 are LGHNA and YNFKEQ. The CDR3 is CASSRTGQGGGYEQYF. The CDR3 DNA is TGTGCCAGCAGCCGAACGGGACAGGGCGGTGGATACGAGCAGTACTTC.

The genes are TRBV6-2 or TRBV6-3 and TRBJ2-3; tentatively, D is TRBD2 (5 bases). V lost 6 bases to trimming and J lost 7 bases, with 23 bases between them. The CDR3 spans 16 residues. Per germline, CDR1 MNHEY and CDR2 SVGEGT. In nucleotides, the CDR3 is TGTGCCAGCAGCCCCCTCCCGGAGGACCGCCTTAATACGCAGTATTTT. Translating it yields CASSPLPEDRLNTQYF.

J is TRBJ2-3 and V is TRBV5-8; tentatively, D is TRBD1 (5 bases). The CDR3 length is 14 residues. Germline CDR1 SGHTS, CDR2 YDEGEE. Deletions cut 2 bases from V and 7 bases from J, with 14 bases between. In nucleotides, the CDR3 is TGTGCCAGCAGCTTACGACAGACCCCTAATACGCAGTATTTT. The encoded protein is CASSLRQTPNTQYF.

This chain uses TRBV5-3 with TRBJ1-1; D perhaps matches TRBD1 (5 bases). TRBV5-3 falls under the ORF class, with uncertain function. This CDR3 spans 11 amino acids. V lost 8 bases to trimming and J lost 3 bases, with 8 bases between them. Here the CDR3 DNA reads TGTGCCAGGACAGCATACACTGAAGCTTTCTTT. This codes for CARTAYTEAFF.

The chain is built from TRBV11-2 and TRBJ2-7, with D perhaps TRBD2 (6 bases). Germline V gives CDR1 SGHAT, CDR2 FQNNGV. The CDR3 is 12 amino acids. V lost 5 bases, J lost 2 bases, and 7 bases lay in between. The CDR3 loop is CASSRGTYEQYF. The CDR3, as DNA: TGTGCCAGCAGCCGGGGGACCTACGAGCAGTACTTC.

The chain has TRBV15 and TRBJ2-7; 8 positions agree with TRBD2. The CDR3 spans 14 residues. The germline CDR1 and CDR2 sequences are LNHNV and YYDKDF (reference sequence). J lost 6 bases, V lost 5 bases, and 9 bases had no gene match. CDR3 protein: CATSGNNRGGEQYF. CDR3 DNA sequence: TGTGCCACCAGCGGGAATAATCGGGGGGGCGAGCAGTACTTC. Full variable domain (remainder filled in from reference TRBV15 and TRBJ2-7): DAMVIQNPRYQVTQFGKPVTLSCSQTLNHNVMYWYQQKSSQAPKLLFHYYDKDFNNEADTPDNFQSRRPNTSFCFLDIRSPGLGDTAMYLCATSGNNRGGEQYFGPGTRLTVT.

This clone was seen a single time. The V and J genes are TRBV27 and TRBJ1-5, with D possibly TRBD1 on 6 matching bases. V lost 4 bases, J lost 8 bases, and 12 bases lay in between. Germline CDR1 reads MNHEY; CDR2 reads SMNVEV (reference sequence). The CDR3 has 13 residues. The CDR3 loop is CASSSQGGEPQHF. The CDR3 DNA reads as TGTGCCAGCAGTTCACAGGGTGGGGAGCCCCAGCATTTT.

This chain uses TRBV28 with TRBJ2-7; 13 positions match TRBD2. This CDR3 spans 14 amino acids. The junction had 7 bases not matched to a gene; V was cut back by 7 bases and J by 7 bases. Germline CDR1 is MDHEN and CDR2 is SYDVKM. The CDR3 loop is CASKPGGLAGEQYF. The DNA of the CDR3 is TGTGCCAGCAAACCGGGGGGACTAGCGGGGGAGCAGTACTTC.

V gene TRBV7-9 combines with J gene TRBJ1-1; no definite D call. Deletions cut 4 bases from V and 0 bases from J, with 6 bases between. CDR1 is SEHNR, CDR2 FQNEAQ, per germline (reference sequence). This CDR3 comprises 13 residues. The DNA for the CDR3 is TGTGCCAGCAGCTCGGGGATGAACACTGAAGCTTTCTTT. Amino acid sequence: CASSSGMNTEAFF.

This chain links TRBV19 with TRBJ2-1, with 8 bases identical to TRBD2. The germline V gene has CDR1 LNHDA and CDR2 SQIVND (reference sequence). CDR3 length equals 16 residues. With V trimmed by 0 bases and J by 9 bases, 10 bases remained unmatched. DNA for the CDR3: TGTGCCAGTAGTATAGATCACGGGAGGGATAGGAGTGAGCAGTTCTTC. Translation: CASSIDHGRDRSEQFF.

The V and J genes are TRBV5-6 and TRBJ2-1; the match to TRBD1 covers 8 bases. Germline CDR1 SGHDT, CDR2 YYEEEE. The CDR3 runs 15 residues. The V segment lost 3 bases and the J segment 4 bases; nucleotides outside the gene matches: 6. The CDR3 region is CASSSRGLLYNEQFF. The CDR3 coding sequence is TGTGCCAGCAGCTCCAGGGGGCTCTTGTACAATGAGCAGTTCTTC.

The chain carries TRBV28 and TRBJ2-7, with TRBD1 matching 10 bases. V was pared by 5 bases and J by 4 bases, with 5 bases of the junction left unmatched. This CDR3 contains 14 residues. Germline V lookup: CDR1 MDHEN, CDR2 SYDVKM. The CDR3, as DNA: TGTGCCAGCAGTGGGGACAGGGGTCTATACGAGCAGTACTTC. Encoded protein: CASSGDRGLYEQYF. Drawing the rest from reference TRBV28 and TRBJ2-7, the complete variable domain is DVKVTQSSRYLVKRTGEKVFLECVQDMDHENMFWYRQDPGLGLRLIYFSYDVKMKEKGDIPEGYSVSREKKERFSLILESASTNQTSMYLCASSGDRGLYEQYFGPGTRLTVT.

CDR3: CASSQVGQGEGNTIYF. In DNA, the CDR3 is TGTGCCAGCAGCCAAGTGGGACAGGGTGAAGGAAACACCATATATTTT. The rearrangement uses TRBV14 and TRBJ1-3, with TRBD1 matching over 9 bases. V trimming: 1 base; J trimming: 4 bases; junction bases outside the gene matches: 5. Germline values: CDR1 SGHDN, CDR2 FVKESK. The CDR3 sequence is 16 residues long.

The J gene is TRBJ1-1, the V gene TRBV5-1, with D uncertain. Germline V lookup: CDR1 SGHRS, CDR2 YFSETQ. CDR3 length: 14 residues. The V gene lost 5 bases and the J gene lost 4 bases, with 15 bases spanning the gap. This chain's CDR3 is CASSQGSRGTEAFF. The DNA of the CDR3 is TGCGCCAGCAGTCAAGGGAGTAGAGGCACTGAAGCTTTCTTT.

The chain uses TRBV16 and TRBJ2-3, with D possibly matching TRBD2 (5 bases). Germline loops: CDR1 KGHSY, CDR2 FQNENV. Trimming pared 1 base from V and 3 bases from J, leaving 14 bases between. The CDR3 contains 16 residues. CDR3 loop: CASSQFRGLGTDTQYF. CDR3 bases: TGTGCCAGCAGCCAATTCCGAGGGCTTGGTACAGATACGCAGTATTTT.